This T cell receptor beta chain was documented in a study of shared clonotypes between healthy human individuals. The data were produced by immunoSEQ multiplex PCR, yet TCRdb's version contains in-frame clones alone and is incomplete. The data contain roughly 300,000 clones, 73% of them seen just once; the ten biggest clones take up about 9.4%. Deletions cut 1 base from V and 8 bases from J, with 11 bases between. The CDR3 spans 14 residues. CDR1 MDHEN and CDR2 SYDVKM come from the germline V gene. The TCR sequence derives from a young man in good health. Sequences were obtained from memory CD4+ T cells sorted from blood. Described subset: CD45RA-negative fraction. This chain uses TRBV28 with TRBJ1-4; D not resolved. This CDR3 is CASSLSGASEKLFF. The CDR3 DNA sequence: TGTGCCAGCAGTTTATCAGGTGCTAGCGAAAAACTGTTTTTT.